This paragraph covers one TCR beta chain sequence. Antigen specificity is unknown. TCRdb re-called the 5' RACE reads and catalogs CDR3 proteins one per entry, DNA excluded. This repertoire includes 6,000 to 7,500 distinct CDR3 sequences. The source of the sample is a study of T cells expressing NK-cell markers. Study-wide context: One of eight sequenced donors was HCMV-seronegative; the other seven were seropositive.

Findings and caveats of the study: The CD3+CD56-NKG2C+ fraction of several donors was also led by these clonotypes.

Sequencing input: blood T cells: a sorted CD56 or NKG2C T cell subset, CD4+ or CD8+ T cells, or bulk PBMC T cells (not recorded which). The sequence was collected from a man aged 18-75 years in good health.

The CDR3 spells CASSFGVGVAGYTF. The chain uses TRBV28 and TRBJ1-2; absent DNA, TCRdb's TRBD1 call cannot be checked. Germline lookup yields CDR1 MDHEN and CDR2 SYDVKM. The CDR3 has 14 residues.